Below, 8 T cell receptor beta chains from the same sample are listed, as sequenced in a study of blood T cells in healthy people across ages. A second roughly 6 to 11 cycle PCR used barcoded and J-beta primers. TCRdb analysed the 5' RACE reads with MiXCR anew, one entry per CDR3 protein. Here the sample spans some 1 million distinct CDR3 sequences, 35% to 55% being singletons. The sample was blood. The receptors come from a woman aged 55-69 years in good health.

This chain joins TRBV7-2 and TRBJ2-1, with D tentatively TRBD2 (5 bases). There are 13 residues in the CDR3. V dropped 3 bases and J dropped 8 bases, with 11 bases sitting between them. Germline lookup yields CDR1 SGHTA and CDR2 FQGNSA. The CDR3 nucleotides read TGTGCCAGCAGCTTCCTAGCACGCCATGAGCAGTTCTTC. It yields the protein CASSFLARHEQFF.

This chain joins TRBV12-3 or TRBV12-4 and TRBJ1-5; D is ambiguous. This CDR3 is built from 15 residues. V lost 3 bases and J lost 3, with 12 bases in between. This CDR3 is CASSFPVKTNQPQHF. The DNA for the CDR3 is TGTGCCAGCAGTTTCCCCGTGAAGACCAATCAGCCCCAGCATTTT.

This rearrangement joins TRBV29-1 to TRBJ2-5, with D possibly called TRBD1 or TRBD2 (6 bases each). The DNA end lines up better with TRBJ2-7; the J call may be wrong. CDR1 is SQVTM, CDR2 ANQGSEA, per germline. This CDR3 spans 11 amino acids. In nucleotides, the CDR3 is TGCAACGCCCAGGGGAGGAACGAGCAGTACTTC. Translating it yields CNAQGRNEQYF.

This clonotype was observed many times. A much larger clone is a single base away; this may be a read error. The chain couples TRBV24-1 to TRBJ1-6, with 7 nucleotides matching TRBD1. The CDR3 has 17 residues. The V gene end was trimmed by 4 bases and the J gene end by 9 bases; junction bases not matched to a gene: 14. CDR1 is KGHDR and CDR2 is SFDVKD in the germline V gene. The CDR3 here is CATSDPGRGSCSSPLHF. The CDR3 region has the DNA TGTGCCACCAGTGACCCGGGCAGGGGGTCATGTAGTTCACCCCTCCACTTT.

This clonotype has only a few counts. The V gene is TRBV20-1, the J gene TRBJ2-5, with D possibly being TRBD1 (6 bases). Deletions cut 0 bases from V and 5 bases from J, with 16 bases between. CDR3 size: 15 residues. Germline V CDR1 and CDR2: DFQATT, SNEGSKA (reference sequence). The CDR3: CSARDGGSTQETQYF. The CDR3 DNA sequence: TGCAGTGCTAGAGATGGGGGCTCTACCCAGGAGACCCAGTACTTC.

CDR3 protein: CASSLWDAASGANEQYF. CDR3 coding DNA: TGCGCCAGCAGCTTGTGGGATGCGGCTAGCGGGGCTAACGAGCAGTACTTC. This chain links TRBV5-1 with TRBJ2-4, with 9 bases fitting TRBD2. The DNA end is more similar to TRBJ2-7, so the J call may be wrong. Germline values: CDR1 SGHRS, CDR2 YFSETQ. This CDR3 spans 17 amino acids.

The J gene is TRBJ2-7, the V gene TRBV11-2; TRBD1 is a possible D gene (6 bases). Germline V gene data show CDR1 as SGHAT and CDR2 as FQNNGV. The length of the CDR3 is 15 residues. The V end was cut by 5 bases, the J end by 4 bases, with 18 bases between. CDR3 residues: CASSPEGQGWYEQYF. CDR3 sequence (DNA): TGTGCCAGCAGCCCCGAGGGGCAGGGGTGGTACGAGCAGTACTTC.

For the CDR3, the DNA is TGTGCCAGCAGCTTGGCGGGTGGGAGGGCAAAAAACATTCAGTACTTC. Its protein is CASSLAGGRAKNIQYF. The genes are TRBV5-4 and TRBJ2-4; 7 positions agree with TRBD2. The CDR3 is 16 residues long. Germline CDR1 and CDR2: SGHNT and YYREEE (reference sequence). The V gene end was trimmed by 0 bases and the J gene end by 4 bases; junction bases not matched to a gene: 7.